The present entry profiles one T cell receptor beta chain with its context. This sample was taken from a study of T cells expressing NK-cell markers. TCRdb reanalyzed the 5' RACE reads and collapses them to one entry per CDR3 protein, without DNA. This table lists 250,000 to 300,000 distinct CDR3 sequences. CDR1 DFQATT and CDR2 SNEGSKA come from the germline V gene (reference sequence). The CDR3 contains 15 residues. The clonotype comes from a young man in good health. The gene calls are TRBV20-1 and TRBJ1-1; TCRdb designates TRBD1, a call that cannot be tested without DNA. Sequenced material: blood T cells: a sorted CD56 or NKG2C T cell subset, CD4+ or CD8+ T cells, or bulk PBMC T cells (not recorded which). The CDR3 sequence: CSASSGTGLNTEAFF.